The 27 T cell receptor beta chains given below trace back to one sample, sequenced in a study of blood T cells in healthy people across ages (dated by TCRdb to about 2015). The library came from 5' RACE. These reads were obtained on an Illumina HiSeq 2500. A second PCR of about 6 to 11 cycles was run with a J-beta primer mix and a sample-barcoded 5' primer. The public reads were quality trimmed at Q25 with fastp and then assembled into clones with MiXCR by TCRdb, keeping productive beta chains. Here each entry gathers all rows of one CDR3 protein and keeps the most common genes and DNA. The sample contains about 1,500,000 distinct CDR3 sequences, about 30% of them found a single time. The ten largest clonotypes hold less than 9.5% of the sample. Sequenced sample: blood. Receptors originate from a woman aged 25 to 39 in good health.

This clonotype was seen at least ten times. This chain uses TRBV18 with TRBJ2-7; D is uncertain. Germline values: CDR1 KGHSH, CDR2 LQKENI. V was shortened by 0 bases and J by 2 bases, with 2 bases between the two germline ends. This CDR3 has 12 residues. The CDR3 coding sequence is TGTGCCAGCTCACCACCGACCTACGAGCAGTACTTC. The encoded protein is CASSPPTYEQYF.

This clonotype occurred a few times. The J gene is TRBJ2-5, the V gene TRBV7-6; D call uncertain. CDR3 length: 13 residues. Germline CDR1 SGHVS, CDR2 FNYEAQ. V was pared by 5 bases and J by 0 bases, with 7 bases between. The CDR3 bases are TGTGCCAGCAGCGCGAGTAACCAAGAGACCCAGTACTTC. It encodes CASSASNQETQYF.

This clonotype occurred a few times. The V and J genes are TRBV5-1 and TRBJ1-3, with D unclear. Germline values: CDR1 SGHRS, CDR2 YFSETQ. The CDR3 runs 16 residues. V was clipped by 2 bases and J by 0 bases, with 12 bases between them. The CDR3 sequence: CASSFLAGASGNTIYF. The CDR3, as DNA: TGCGCCAGCAGCTTTTTGGCAGGTGCCTCTGGAAACACCATATATTTT.

As concerns this clonotype: A clone one base away is much larger, so this may be a read error. V is TRBV12-3 or TRBV12-4 and J is TRBJ2-5; TRBD2 agrees at 11 bases. The CDR3 totals 16 residues. CDR3 coding DNA: TGTGCCAGCAGTTTATGGCTAGCGGGGGGAGGAGAGGCCCAGTACTTC. Translated: CASSLWLAGGGEAQYF.

The chain uses TRBV15 and TRBJ2-1; 11 bases are a match to TRBD2. J lost 9 bases, V lost 8 bases, and 6 bases had no gene match. The CDR3 is 13 residues long. In germline, CDR1 is LNHNV, CDR2 YYDKDF (reference sequence). The CDR3 here is CATAGTSGSEQFF. CDR3 DNA: TGTGCCACCGCCGGGACTAGCGGATCTGAGCAGTTCTTC.

V usage is TRBV6-5 and J usage is TRBJ1-1; D unresolved. V lost 8 bases, J lost 4 bases, and 8 bases lay in between. This CDR3 has 11 amino acids. Germline lookup yields CDR1 MNHEY and CDR2 SVGAGI. The DNA for the CDR3 is TGTGCCAGCCAGGCAGTCACTGAAGCTTTCTTT. Translating gives CASQAVTEAFF.

This clonotype appeared many times. The chain joins TRBV12-3 or TRBV12-4 to TRBJ2-5; D is undetermined. The CDR3 length is 14 residues. V dropped 6 bases and J dropped 5 bases, with 16 bases sitting between them. CDR3 nucleotide sequence: TGTGCCAGCAGGCCGAACGGGCTTGAGGAGACCCAGTACTTC. Residues: CASRPNGLEETQYF.

Turning to this clonotype: A much larger clonotype is one base distant, so this may be a read error. The J gene is TRBJ1-1, the V gene TRBV5-1; the D is unclear. V was pared by 4 bases and J by 1 base, with 11 bases between. This CDR3 comprises 14 residues. Looked up from germline, CDR1 is SGHRS and CDR2 is YFSETQ. The chain's CDR3 is CASSGTRGNTEAFF. Written as DNA, the CDR3 is TGCGCCAGCAGCGGTACCCGGGGGAACACTGAAGCTTTCTTT.

This clonotype occurred a few times. The chain combines TRBV6-6 with TRBJ2-7; 7 positions agree with TRBD2. Germline-derived CDR1 and CDR2 are MNHNY and SVGAGI (reference sequence). The CDR3 has 14 amino acids. With V trimmed by 2 bases and J by 6 bases, 7 bases remained unmatched. The CDR3 coding sequence is TGTGCCAGCAGTTACGCGGGAGCTGGTCTCGAGCAGTACTTC. Translation gives CASSYAGAGLEQYF.

This clonotype was seen more than once but under ten times. The V and J genes are TRBV9 and TRBJ2-1; 10 bases are shared with TRBD1. After removal of 0 bases from V and 8 bases from J, the junction contained 8 bases not matched to a gene. The CDR3 extends over 16 amino acids. The germline V gene has CDR1 SGDLS and CDR2 YYNGEE. The CDR3 is CASSVEGQGVPYEQFF. DNA of the CDR3: TGTGCCAGCAGCGTAGAAGGACAGGGGGTTCCCTATGAGCAGTTCTTC.

There are many counts of this clonotype. The chain couples TRBV7-2 to TRBJ2-1; 10 positions match TRBD2. Germline loops: CDR1 SGHTA, CDR2 FQGNSA. CDR3 size: 16 residues. J gave up 4 bases and V 6 bases, and 9 bases lay outside the gene matches. The CDR3 is CASSPDSGRTYNEQFF. CDR3 sequence (DNA): TGTGCCAGCAGTCCCGATAGCGGGAGGACGTACAATGAGCAGTTCTTC.

This chain links TRBV5-1 with TRBJ2-6; D might be TRBD2 (6 bases). Germline V gives CDR1 SGHRS, CDR2 YFSETQ. The CDR3 has 17 amino acids. Trimming left V 4 bases short and J 0 bases short, with 14 bases between. CDR3 sequence reads: CASSGDSRASGANVLTF. The CDR3 DNA reads as TGCGCCAGCAGCGGGGACTCCCGTGCCTCTGGGGCCAACGTCCTGACTTTC. The entire variable domain, with the rest obtained from reference TRBV5-1 and TRBJ2-6, is as follows: KAGVTQTPRYLIKTRGQQVTLSCSPISGHRSVSWYQQTPGQGLQFLFEYFSETQRNKGNFPGRFSGRQFSNSRSEMNVSTLELGDSALYLCASSGDSRASGANVLTFGAGSRLTVL.

The chain uses TRBV11-2 and TRBJ2-3; 8 nucleotides align to TRBD2. This CDR3 has 15 residues. Germline lookup yields CDR1 SGHAT and CDR2 FQNNGV. The trim removed 5 bases at V and 5 bases at J, leaving 9 bases unmatched. CDR3 coding DNA: TGTGCCAGCAGCCCCCTACGCGGGAGGAGAGATACGCAGTATTTT. It encodes CASSPLRGRRDTQYF.

This clonotype was seen once. The V call is TRBV20-1, the J call TRBJ2-7; D uncertain. V dropped 5 bases and J dropped 7 bases, with 24 bases sitting between them. The CDR3 spans 15 residues. The germline V gene encodes CDR1 DFQATT and CDR2 SNEGSKA (reference sequence). As DNA, the CDR3 is TGCAGTGCTTCTCGCCCGGATGAGTCCTACAATGAGCAGTACTTC. Amino acid sequence: CSASRPDESYNEQYF.

The rearrangement uses TRBV5-1 and TRBJ2-3; D unresolved. Germline V gene data show CDR1 as SGHRS and CDR2 as YFSETQ. The CDR3 is 14 amino acids. Trimming removed 0 bases at V and 5 bases at J, with 10 bases between. The CDR3 region has the DNA TGCGCCAGCAGCTTGGAGGCAGGAAAAGATACGCAGTATTTT. Translated: CASSLEAGKDTQYF. The complete variable domain, with remaining parts taken from reference TRBV5-1 and TRBJ2-3, reads KAGVTQTPRYLIKTRGQQVTLSCSPISGHRSVSWYQQTPGQGLQFLFEYFSETQRNKGNFPGRFSGRQFSNSRSEMNVSTLELGDSALYLCASSLEAGKDTQYFGPGTRLTVL.

The genes are TRBV6-1 and TRBJ2-1; 9 bases are shared with TRBD2. This CDR3 has 17 amino acids. The V and J ends lost 5 bases and 0 bases, in that order; junction bases with no gene match: 8. Germline CDR1 and CDR2: MNHNS and SASEGT. The CDR3 region is CASSRFPGLASYNEQFF. DNA of the CDR3: TGTGCCAGCAGTCGGTTCCCGGGACTAGCCTCCTACAATGAGCAGTTCTTC.

This clonotype showed up just once. The CDR3 carries no conserved terminal phenylalanine or tryptophan, so it likely arises from a read error. This chain connects TRBV6-5 to TRBJ1-2, with D hard to call. Trimming pared 2 bases from V and 8 bases from J, leaving 12 bases between. The germline V gene encodes CDR1 MNHEY and CDR2 SVGAGI. CDR3 length: 13 residues. The DNA for the CDR3 is TGTGCCAGCAGTTACGGGGTATTGGAAGGCTACACCTGC. It codes for CASSYGVLEGYTC.

The V call is TRBV3-1, the J call TRBJ2-1, with no clear D. Matching the DNA end better, TRBJ2-7 makes the J call doubtful. CDR3 length: 14 amino acids. From germline, CDR1 is LGHDT and CDR2 YNNKEL (reference sequence). The CDR3 here is CASSQGNSYNEQYF. CDR3 DNA: TGTGCCAGCAGCCAAGGGAACTCCTACAATGAGCAGTACTTC.

This clonotype was detected only a few times. V gene TRBV20-1 combines with J gene TRBJ1-5, with a tentative D call TRBD1 (5 bases). This CDR3 comprises 14 residues. V lost 3 bases to trimming and J lost 0 bases, with 9 bases between them. Germline V gene lookup returns CDR1 DFQATT and CDR2 SNEGSKA (reference sequence). CDR3 loop: CSARRDVSNQPQHF. CDR3 nucleotide sequence: TGCAGTGCTAGGAGGGACGTTAGCAATCAGCCCCAGCATTTT.

This clonotype was observed a few times. The chain uses TRBV9 and TRBJ2-4, with D uncertain. Trimming left V 0 bases short and J 0 bases short, with 7 bases between. This CDR3 region has 15 residues. Germline CDR1 is SGDLS and CDR2 is YYNGEE. The CDR3 loop reads CASSVGPGAKNIQYF. CDR3 DNA: TGTGCCAGCAGCGTAGGCCCCGGAGCCAAAAACATTCAGTACTTC. Drawing the rest from reference TRBV9 and TRBJ2-4, the complete variable domain is DSGVTQTPKHLITATGQRVTLRCSPRSGDLSVYWYQQSLDQGLQFLIQYYNGEERAKGNILERFSAQQFPDLHSELNLSSLELGDSALYFCASSVGPGAKNIQYFGAGTRLSVL.

The gene calls are TRBV7-6 and TRBJ2-2, with 13 nucleotides matching TRBD2. There are 17 residues in the CDR3. With 2 bases clipped from V and 5 bases from J, the junction kept 5 bases outside the gene matches. The germline gives CDR1 SGHVS, CDR2 FNYEAQ. CDR3 protein: CASSLLRTSGSTGELFF. CDR3 DNA: TGTGCCAGCAGCTTACTCCGGACTAGCGGGAGTACCGGGGAGCTGTTTTTT.

This clonotype was recorded at least ten times. This chain connects TRBV29-1 to TRBJ2-5, with D possibly matching TRBD2 (7 bases). This CDR3 is 14 amino acids long. The germline V and J ends were trimmed by 6 bases and 4 bases, with 18 bases remaining between them. Germline CDR1 and CDR2: SQVTM and ANQGSEA. CDR3 nucleotides: TGCAGCGTGGGAGAGGGGGGGCCGGGAGAGACCCAGTACTTC. This sequence encodes CSVGEGGPGETQYF.

J is TRBJ2-3 and V is TRBV20-1; D may be TRBD1 (6 bases). Germline assignment: CDR1 DFQATT and CDR2 SNEGSKA (reference sequence). CDR3 length: 12 amino acids. Between the trimmed V and J ends, which lost 6 bases and 4 bases, there was a span of 11 bases. CDR3: CSAAQGPDTQYF. CDR3 DNA sequence: TGCAGTGCAGCCCAGGGGCCAGATACGCAGTATTTT.

CDR3 sequence (DNA): TGTGCCACCAGCAGAGAAGGACTGTACGAGCAGTTCTTC. Amino acids: CATSREGLYEQFF. The chain employs TRBV15 and TRBJ2-1; the D gene is possibly TRBD2 (5 bases). V was cut by 0 bases and J by 10 bases, with 10 bases left in between. There are 13 residues in the CDR3. CDR1 is LNHNV and CDR2 is YYDKDF in the germline V gene (reference sequence).

The chain joins TRBV4-1 to TRBJ2-5, with 7 bases identical to TRBD2. Losses at the gene ends were 0 bases for V and 2 bases for J; bases not matched to a gene: 3. There are 15 residues in the CDR3. Germline CDR1 MGHRA, CDR2 YSYEKL. For the CDR3, the DNA is TGCGCCAGCAGCCAAGACCTCGGGGGGCAAGAGACCCAGTACTTC. Translating it yields CASSQDLGGQETQYF.

V is TRBV15 and J is TRBJ1-1, with D possibly being TRBD1 (5 bases). The germline gives CDR1 LNHNV, CDR2 YYDKDF (reference sequence). CDR3 length equals 14 residues. V was cut by 0 bases and J by 1 base, with 6 bases left in between. The CDR3 loop reads CATSRDGANTEAFF. CDR3 DNA sequence: TGTGCCACCAGCAGAGATGGGGCGAACACTGAAGCTTTCTTT. The variable domain in full, with the rest retrieved from reference TRBV15 and TRBJ1-1, is DAMVIQNPRYQVTQFGKPVTLSCSQTLNHNVMYWYQQKSSQAPKLLFHYYDKDFNNEADTPDNFQSRRPNTSFCFLDIRSPGLGDTAMYLCATSRDGANTEAFFGQGTRLTVV.

This clonotype was recorded many times. The CDR3: CSARDRLKEQYF. Here the CDR3 DNA reads TGCAGTGCTAGAGATAGATTAAAGGAGCAGTACTTC. The gene calls are TRBV20-1 and TRBJ2-7; no reliable D call. This CDR3 is built from 12 residues. Trimming stripped 0 bases from V and 7 bases from J, with 10 bases between. Germline V CDR1 and CDR2: DFQATT, SNEGSKA (reference sequence).